The 8 T cell receptor beta chains given below trace back to one sample, sequenced in a study of blood T cell repertoires in COVID-19. Sequencing was performed with immunoSEQ multiplex PCR; in TCRdb, only in-frame clones are kept and a portion is missing. The sample lists 200,000 to 250,000 clones, 84% seen once, with about 8.9% in the top ten. Sequenced material: peripheral blood. These receptors were obtained from a man aged 50 to 60 with active or convalescent COVID-19.

V usage is TRBV24-1 and J usage is TRBJ2-5, with TRBD1 matching 9 bases. The V segment lost 4 bases and the J segment 2 bases; nucleotides outside the gene matches: 10. The CDR3 is made up of 17 amino acids. Germline CDR1 and CDR2: KGHDR and SFDVKD. The CDR3 protein is CATSDLRQGGVQETQYF. Here the CDR3 DNA reads TGTGCCACCAGTGACCTCCGACAGGGGGGGGTTCAAGAGACCCAGTACTTC.

The gene calls are TRBV6-6 and TRBJ1-3, with D unresolved. The CDR3 extends over 15 amino acids. V gave up 0 bases and J gave up 4 bases, with 10 bases separating them. Germline CDR1 MNHNY, CDR2 SVGAGI (reference sequence). The CDR3 bases are TGTGCCAGCAGTTACTCGCCCGAGATCGGAAACACCATATATTTT. Amino acids: CASSYSPEIGNTIYF.

CDR3 coding DNA: TGTGCCACCAGCAGTTTTAGCGGGGGGTACACAGATACGCAGTATTTT. Translating gives CATSSFSGGYTDTQYF. The chain employs TRBV15 and TRBJ2-3, with 10 bases identical to TRBD2. Germline-derived CDR1 and CDR2 are LNHNV and YYDKDF (reference sequence). The trim removed 3 bases at V and 2 bases at J, leaving 5 bases unmatched. This CDR3 contains 16 residues.

V gene TRBV4-2 combines with J gene TRBJ2-6, with D possibly matching TRBD2 (5 bases). The CDR3 covers 21 residues. Germline CDR1 and CDR2: LGHNA and YNFKEQ. V was shortened by 0 bases and J by 0 bases, with 21 bases between the two germline ends. CDR3 in amino acids: CASSQERVVGSITSGANVLTF. The CDR3 DNA sequence: TGTGCCAGCAGCCAAGAGAGGGTAGTGGGGAGTATCACCTCTGGGGCCAACGTCCTGACTTTC.

The sample holds a few counts of this clone. CDR3 nucleotide sequence: TGTCAAGAAGGACCGGGACTAGCGGGAGGAAGGACCTACGAGCAGTACTTC. Translated, it gives CQEGPGLAGGRTYEQYF. V gene TRBV6-7 combines with J gene TRBJ2-7; TRBD2 matches 15 bases. TRBV6-7 counts as an open reading frame of uncertain function. The CDR3 covers 17 residues.

The rearrangement joins TRBV23-1 to TRBJ1-2; 7 bases are shared with TRBD1. TRBV23-1 is annotated as an ORF whose role is uncertain. J lost 4 bases, V lost 3 bases, and 5 bases had no gene match. This CDR3 is 14 amino acids long. This chain's CDR3 is CASSHTDRVYGYTF. Written as DNA, the CDR3 is TGCGCCAGCAGTCACACCGACAGGGTCTATGGCTACACCTTC.

This clone was seen just once. This chain connects TRBV29-1 to TRBJ2-1; 9 nucleotides line up with TRBD2. J lost 9 bases, V lost 5 bases, and 23 bases had no gene match. The CDR3 totals 18 residues. Germline V gene sequence: CDR1 SQVTM, CDR2 ANQGSEA. The CDR3 DNA follows: TGCAGCGTTCCTAAGACTAGCGGAGGCGAGGGGTCCACGGGTGAGCAGTTCTTC. It yields the protein CSVPKTSGGEGSTGEQFF.

The CDR3 region has the DNA TGTGCCAGCAGCCCCCAACTAGCGCACAATGAGCAGTTCTTC. This sequence encodes CASSPQLAHNEQFF. The chain links TRBV6-6 to TRBJ2-1; 7 positions agree with TRBD2. V dropped 6 bases and J dropped 5; count of bases not matched to a gene: 7. Germline values: CDR1 MNHNY, CDR2 SVGAGI (reference sequence). The CDR3 contains 14 residues.